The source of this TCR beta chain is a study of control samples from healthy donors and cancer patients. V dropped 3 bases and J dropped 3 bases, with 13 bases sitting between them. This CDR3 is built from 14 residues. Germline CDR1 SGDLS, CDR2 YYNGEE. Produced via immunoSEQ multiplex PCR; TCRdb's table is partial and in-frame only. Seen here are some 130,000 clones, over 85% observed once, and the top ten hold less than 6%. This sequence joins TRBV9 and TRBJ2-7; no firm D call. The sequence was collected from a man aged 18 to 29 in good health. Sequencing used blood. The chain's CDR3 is CASSASGSYYEQYF. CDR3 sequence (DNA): TGTGCCAGCAGCGCATCGGGCTCCTACTACGAGCAGTACTTC.